This T cell receptor (beta chain) emerged from a study of blood T cell repertoires in COVID-19. Study in general: Samples taken during acute and convalescent COVID-19 were collected in the United States, Italy and Spain.

Clones were read by immunoSEQ multiplex PCR, and TCRdb kept only the in-frame ones, dropping some. Found here are about 150,000 clones, around 80% of them singletons; the top ten hold less than 7.5%. Those enrolled, adults aged roughly 18 to 95 years, came from about two dozen US areas. Each participant's cohort was designated according to participant-reported clinical history. Symptom resolution, clearance, or two negative PCRs marked donors in Cohort 3 as recovered. From germline, CDR1 is SGHRS and CDR2 YFSETQ. The CDR3 extends over 16 amino acids. V lost 3 bases to trimming and J lost 6 bases; unmatched junction nucleotides: 8.

J is TRBJ2-1 and V is TRBV5-1, with TRBD2 identical over 11 bases. The clonotype comes from a woman between 45 and 60 years old who had recovered from COVID-19. Sequenced material: PBMCs or T cells enriched from blood (not recorded which). The CDR3 region is CASSWDIAGGPNEQFF. Written as DNA, the CDR3 is TGCGCCAGCAGCTGGGACATAGCGGGGGGGCCCAATGAGCAGTTCTTC.